This passage covers 12 T cell receptor beta chains from one sample sequenced in a study of blood T cell repertoires in COVID-19. Sequencing used immunoSEQ multiplex PCR; TCRdb keeps in-frame clones, though not all of them. The data hold a few hundred thousand clones, with around nine tenths observed a single time. The sequenced sample was PBMCs or T cells enriched from blood (not recorded which). The receptors were sampled from a woman between 18 and 29 years old who had recovered from COVID-19.

This chain connects TRBV9 to TRBJ1-2, with 9 bases identical to TRBD1. V shed 4 bases and J 5 bases; nucleotides not matched to a gene: 9. This CDR3 region has 15 residues. Germline CDR1 and CDR2: SGDLS and YYNGEE. CDR3 DNA sequence: TGTGCCAGCAGCTCAAGGACAGGGGAGGGGTATGGCTACACCTTC. This encodes CASSSRTGEGYGYTF.

The CDR3 sequence: CASSIVDRDDYGYTF. The CDR3 DNA is TGTGCCAGTAGTATAGTGGACAGGGACGACTATGGCTACACCTTC. The chain couples TRBV19 to TRBJ1-2; TRBD1 matches at 8 bases. This CDR3 spans 15 amino acids. Germline V gene sequence: CDR1 LNHDA, CDR2 SQIVND (reference sequence). With 1 base clipped from V and 3 bases from J, the junction kept 4 bases outside the gene matches.

The chain combines TRBV7-9 with TRBJ1-2; 8 positions match TRBD1. V gave up 2 bases and J gave up 8 bases; unmatched junction bases: 10. The CDR3 is made up of 15 amino acids. CDR1 SEHNR and CDR2 FQNEAQ come from the germline V gene (reference sequence). CDR3 region: CASSLRPTGGEGYTF. The CDR3 region has the DNA TGTGCCAGCAGCTTAAGGCCCACAGGGGGGGAAGGCTACACCTTC.

The chain employs TRBV24-1 and TRBJ2-3; TRBD1 matches at 7 bases. CDR1 is KGHDR, CDR2 SFDVKD, per germline. The trim removed 3 bases at V and 2 bases at J, leaving 7 bases unmatched. The CDR3 length is 16 residues. CDR3 nucleotides: TGTGCCACCAGTGATCCCGGGACAGAGGCCACAGATACGCAGTATTTT. Translated, it gives CATSDPGTEATDTQYF.

V is TRBV10-2 and J is TRBJ1-5; 12 bases fit TRBD1. Per germline, CDR1 WSHSY and CDR2 SAAADI. The CDR3 covers 14 residues. V lost 8 bases and J lost 6; bases outside the gene matches: 5. The CDR3 DNA reads as TGCGCCAGCTCGGGACAGGGGGCCCCTCAGCCCCAGCATTTT. Translated, it gives CASSGQGAPQPQHF.

The chain combines TRBV7-9 with TRBJ1-1, with unresolved D. The CDR3 length is 14 residues. CDR1 SEHNR and CDR2 FQNEAQ come from the germline V gene (reference sequence). V was trimmed by 4 bases and J by 1 base, leaving 10 bases between them. The CDR3 loop reads CASSSTVQNTEAFF. CDR3 DNA: TGTGCCAGCAGCTCAACCGTACAGAACACTGAAGCTTTCTTT.

The chain combines TRBV28 with TRBJ1-1; D unclear. V lost 1 base and J 1 base, leaving 10 bases between the germline ends. The CDR3 has 15 amino acids. Germline CDR1 MDHEN, CDR2 SYDVKM. This chain's CDR3 is CASSLLSQTNTEAFF. CDR3 bases: TGTGCCAGCAGTTTATTGTCACAGACGAACACTGAAGCTTTCTTT.

J is TRBJ2-1 and V is TRBV30; 8 bases align to TRBD2. This CDR3 is built from 15 residues. The trim removed 2 bases at V and 1 base at J, leaving 4 bases unmatched. From germline, CDR1 is GTSNPN and CDR2 SVGIG (reference sequence). The CDR3: CAWSSGGKSYNEQFF. CDR3 nucleotide sequence: TGTGCCTGGAGTAGCGGGGGAAAGTCCTACAATGAGCAGTTCTTC.

The chain employs TRBV2 and TRBJ1-2, with TRBD1 identical over 9 bases. There are 14 residues in the CDR3. CDR1 and CDR2 (germline): SNHLY, FYNNEI. V lost 6 bases to trimming and J lost 4 bases; unmatched junction nucleotides: 6. Here the CDR3 reads CASRLDRGVYGYTF. The CDR3 coding sequence is TGTGCCAGCAGGCTTGACAGGGGGGTCTATGGCTACACCTTC.

This chain uses TRBV30 with TRBJ1-2; D is undetermined. The CDR3 has 14 residues. Per germline, CDR1 GTSNPN and CDR2 SVGIG (reference sequence). With 0 bases removed from V and 3 bases from J, the gap between germline ends came to 11 bases. In DNA form, the CDR3 reads TGTGCCTGGAGTGTAACCAGGAAGGACTATGGCTACACCTTC. Amino acid sequence: CAWSVTRKDYGYTF.

The chain has TRBV7-8 and TRBJ1-2; possibly TRBD1 for D (6 bases). Germline assignment: CDR1 SGHVS and CDR2 FQNEAQ. The V end was cut by 3 bases, the J end by 8 bases, with 16 bases between. CDR3 length: 14 amino acids. CDR3 DNA: TGTGCCAGCAGCTTTCGGCGGGGGCCGGTCGGCTACACCTTC. It translates to CASSFRRGPVGYTF.

The chain has TRBV2 and TRBJ1-6; tentative D call: TRBD1 (5 bases). This CDR3 is 15 amino acids long. Trimming cost V 7 bases and J 6 bases, with 16 bases left between them. Per the germline V gene, CDR1 is SNHLY and CDR2 is FYNNEI. DNA for the CDR3: TGTGCCAGCAAATGGCAGGGCGATGGTAATTCACCCCTCCACTTT. Translated: CASKWQGDGNSPLHF. The complete variable domain, with remaining parts taken from reference TRBV2 and TRBJ1-6, reads EPEVTQTPSHQVTQMGQEVILRCVPISNHLYFYWYRQILGQKVEFLVSFYNNEISEKSEIFDDQFSVERPDGSNFTLKIRSTKLEDSAMYFCASKWQGDGNSPLHFGNGTRLTVT.